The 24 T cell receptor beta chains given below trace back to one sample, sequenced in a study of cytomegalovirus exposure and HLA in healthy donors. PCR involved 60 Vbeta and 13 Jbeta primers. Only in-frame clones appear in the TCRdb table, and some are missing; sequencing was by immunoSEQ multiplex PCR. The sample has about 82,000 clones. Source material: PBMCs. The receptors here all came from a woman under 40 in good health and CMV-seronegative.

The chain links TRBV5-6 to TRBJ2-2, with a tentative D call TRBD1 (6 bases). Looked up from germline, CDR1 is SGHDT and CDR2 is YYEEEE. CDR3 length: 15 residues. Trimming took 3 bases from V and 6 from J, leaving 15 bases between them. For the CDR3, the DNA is TGTGCCAGCAGCTGGAGTACAGGGTTCGCCGGGGAGCTGTTTTTT. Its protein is CASSWSTGFAGELFF.

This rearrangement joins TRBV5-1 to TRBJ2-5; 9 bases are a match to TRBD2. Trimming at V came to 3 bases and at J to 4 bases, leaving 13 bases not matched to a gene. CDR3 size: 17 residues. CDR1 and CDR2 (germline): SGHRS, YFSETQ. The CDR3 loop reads CASSSGWGAGGAETQYF. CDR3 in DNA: TGCGCCAGCAGCTCGGGCTGGGGTGCGGGAGGGGCAGAGACCCAGTACTTC.

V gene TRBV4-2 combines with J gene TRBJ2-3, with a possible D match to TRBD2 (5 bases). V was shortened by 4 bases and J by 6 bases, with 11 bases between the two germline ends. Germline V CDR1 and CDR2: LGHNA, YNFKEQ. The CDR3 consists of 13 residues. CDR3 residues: CASSPYDYDTQYF. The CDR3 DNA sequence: TGTGCCAGCAGCCCCTACGACTACGATACGCAGTATTTT.

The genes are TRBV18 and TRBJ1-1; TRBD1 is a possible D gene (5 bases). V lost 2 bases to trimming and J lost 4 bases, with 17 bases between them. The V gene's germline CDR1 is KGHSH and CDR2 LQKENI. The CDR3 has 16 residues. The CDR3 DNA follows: TGTGCCAGCTCACCAAGTATACGAAGGGGTTTCACTGAAGCTTTCTTT. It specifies CASSPSIRRGFTEAFF.

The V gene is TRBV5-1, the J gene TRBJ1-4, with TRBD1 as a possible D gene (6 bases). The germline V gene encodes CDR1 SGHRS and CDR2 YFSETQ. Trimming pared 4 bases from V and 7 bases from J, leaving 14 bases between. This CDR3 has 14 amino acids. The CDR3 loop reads CASSPGTRSEKLFF. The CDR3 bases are TGCGCCAGCAGCCCCGGGACAAGGAGTGAAAAACTGTTTTTT.

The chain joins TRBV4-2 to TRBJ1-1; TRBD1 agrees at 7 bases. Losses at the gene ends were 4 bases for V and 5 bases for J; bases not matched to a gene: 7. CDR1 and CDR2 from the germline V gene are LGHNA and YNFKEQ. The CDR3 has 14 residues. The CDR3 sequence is CASSRLGQPTEAFF. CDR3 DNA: TGTGCCAGCAGCCGATTGGGACAGCCAACTGAAGCTTTCTTT.

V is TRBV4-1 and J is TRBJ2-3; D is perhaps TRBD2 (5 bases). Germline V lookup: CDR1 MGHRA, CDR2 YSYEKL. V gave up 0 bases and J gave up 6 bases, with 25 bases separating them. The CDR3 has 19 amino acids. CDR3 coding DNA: TGCGCCAGCAGCCAAGAGAGGGCAGGTGAATGGTACGGAGAGGATACGCAGTATTTT. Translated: CASSQERAGEWYGEDTQYF.

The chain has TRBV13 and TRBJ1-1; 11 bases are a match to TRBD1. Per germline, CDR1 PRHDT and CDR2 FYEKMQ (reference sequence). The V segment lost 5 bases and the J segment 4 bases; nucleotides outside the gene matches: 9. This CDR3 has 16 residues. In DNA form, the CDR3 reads TGTGCCAGCAGCCAAGAATCCGGGACAGGGGGCACTGAAGCTTTCTTT. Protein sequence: CASSQESGTGGTEAFF. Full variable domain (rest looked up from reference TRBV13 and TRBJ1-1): AAGVIQSPRHLIKEKRETATLKCYPIPRHDTVYWYQQGPGQDPQFLISFYEKMQSDKGSIPDRFSAQQFSDYHSELNMSSLELGDSALYFCASSQESGTGGTEAFFGQGTRLTVV.

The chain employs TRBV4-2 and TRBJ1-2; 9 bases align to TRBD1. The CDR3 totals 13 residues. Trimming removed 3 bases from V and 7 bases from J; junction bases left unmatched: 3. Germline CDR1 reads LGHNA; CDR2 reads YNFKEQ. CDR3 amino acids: CASSQGDRVGYTF. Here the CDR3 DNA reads TGTGCCAGCAGCCAGGGGGACAGGGTTGGCTACACCTTC.

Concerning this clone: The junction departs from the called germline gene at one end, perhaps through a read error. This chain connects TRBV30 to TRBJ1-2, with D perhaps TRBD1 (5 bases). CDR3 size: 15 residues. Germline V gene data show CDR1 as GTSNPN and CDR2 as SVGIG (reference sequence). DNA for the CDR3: TGTGCCGGGAGTGTACCCCGAAGGACAAACTATGGCTACACCTTC. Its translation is CAGSVPRRTNYGYTF.

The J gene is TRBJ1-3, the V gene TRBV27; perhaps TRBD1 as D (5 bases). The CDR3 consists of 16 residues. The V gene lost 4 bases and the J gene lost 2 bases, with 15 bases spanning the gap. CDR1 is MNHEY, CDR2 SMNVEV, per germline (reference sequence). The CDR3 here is CASSSGAGSPGNTIYF. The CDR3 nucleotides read TGTGCCAGCAGTTCTGGGGCGGGGTCCCCTGGAAACACCATATATTTT.

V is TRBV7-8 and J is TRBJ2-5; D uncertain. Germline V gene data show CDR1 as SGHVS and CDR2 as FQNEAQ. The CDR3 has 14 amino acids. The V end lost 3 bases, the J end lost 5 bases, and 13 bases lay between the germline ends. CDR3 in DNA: TGTGCCAGCAGCTTCTCCAGTTTGATGGAGACCCAGTACTTC. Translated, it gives CASSFSSLMETQYF. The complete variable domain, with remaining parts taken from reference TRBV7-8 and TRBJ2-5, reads GAGVSQSPRYKVAKRGQDVALRCDPISGHVSLFWYQQALGQGPEFLTYFQNEAQLDKSGLPSDRFFAERPEGSVSTLKIQRTQQEDSAVYLCASSFSSLMETQYFGPGTRLLVL.

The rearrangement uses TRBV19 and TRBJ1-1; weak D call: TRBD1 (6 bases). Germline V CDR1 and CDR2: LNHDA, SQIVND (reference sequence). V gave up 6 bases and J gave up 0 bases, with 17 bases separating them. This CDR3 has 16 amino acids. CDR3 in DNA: TGTGCCAGTAGGGGGGCACCAGGACAGTTGAACACTGAAGCTTTCTTT. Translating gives CASRGAPGQLNTEAFF.

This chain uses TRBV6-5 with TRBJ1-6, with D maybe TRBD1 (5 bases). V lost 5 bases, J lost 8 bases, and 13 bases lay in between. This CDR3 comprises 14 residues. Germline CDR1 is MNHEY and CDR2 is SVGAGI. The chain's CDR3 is CASSRTGGDSPLHF. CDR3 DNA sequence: TGTGCCAGCAGTAGGACCGGGGGGGATTCACCCCTCCACTTT.

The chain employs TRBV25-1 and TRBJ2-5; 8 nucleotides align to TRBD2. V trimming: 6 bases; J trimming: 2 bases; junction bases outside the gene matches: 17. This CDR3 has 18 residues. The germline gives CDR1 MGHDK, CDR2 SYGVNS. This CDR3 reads CASSGGGTPKGLQETQYF. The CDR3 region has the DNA TGTGCCAGCAGCGGGGGGGGGACCCCCAAAGGGTTACAAGAGACCCAGTACTTC.

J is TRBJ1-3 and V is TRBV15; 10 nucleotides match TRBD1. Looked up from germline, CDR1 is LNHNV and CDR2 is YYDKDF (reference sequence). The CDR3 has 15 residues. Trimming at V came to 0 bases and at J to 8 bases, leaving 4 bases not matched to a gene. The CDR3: CATSRDGTGEDTIYF. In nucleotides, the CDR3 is TGTGCCACCAGCAGAGATGGGACAGGGGAGGACACCATATATTTT.

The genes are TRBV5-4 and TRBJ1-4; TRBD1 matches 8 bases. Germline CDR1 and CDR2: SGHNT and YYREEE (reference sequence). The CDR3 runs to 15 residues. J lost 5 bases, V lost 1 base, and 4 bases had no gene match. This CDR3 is CASSLKTGENEKLFF. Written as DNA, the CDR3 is TGTGCCAGCAGCTTGAAGACAGGGGAAAATGAAAAACTGTTTTTT.

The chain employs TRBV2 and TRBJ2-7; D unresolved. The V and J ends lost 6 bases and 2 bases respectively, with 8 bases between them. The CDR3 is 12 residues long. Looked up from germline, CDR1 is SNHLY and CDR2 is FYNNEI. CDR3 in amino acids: CASSPVTYEQYF. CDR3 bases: TGTGCCAGCAGCCCGGTCACCTACGAGCAGTACTTC. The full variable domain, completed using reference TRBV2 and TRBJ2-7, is EPEVTQTPSHQVTQMGQEVILRCVPISNHLYFYWYRQILGQKVEFLVSFYNNEISEKSEIFDDQFSVERPDGSNFTLKIRSTKLEDSAMYFCASSPVTYEQYFGPGTRLTVT.

The CDR3 nucleotides read TGTGCCAGCAGCTTAGCCAGGGGTGCGCGCGTAGCAGATACGCAGTATTTT. It translates to CASSLARGARVADTQYF. V gene TRBV7-9 combines with J gene TRBJ2-3; a weak D match, TRBD1 (6 bases). Germline V CDR1 and CDR2: SEHNR, FQNEAQ (reference sequence). V was clipped by 0 bases and J by 4 bases, with 17 bases between them. The CDR3 has 17 amino acids.

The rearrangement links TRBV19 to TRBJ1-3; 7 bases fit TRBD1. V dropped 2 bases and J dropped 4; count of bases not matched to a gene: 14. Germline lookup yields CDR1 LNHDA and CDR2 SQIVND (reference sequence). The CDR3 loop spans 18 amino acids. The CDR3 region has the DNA TGTGCCAGTAGTATAACTGCCCCCCCGACAGGGTTCGGAAACACCATATATTTT. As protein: CASSITAPPTGFGNTIYF.

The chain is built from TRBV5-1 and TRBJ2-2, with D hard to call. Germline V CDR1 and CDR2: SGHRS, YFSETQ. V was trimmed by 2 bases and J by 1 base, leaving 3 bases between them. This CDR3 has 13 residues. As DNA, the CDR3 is TGCGCCAGCAGCTTCAGGAACACCGGGGAGCTGTTTTTT. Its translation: CASSFRNTGELFF.

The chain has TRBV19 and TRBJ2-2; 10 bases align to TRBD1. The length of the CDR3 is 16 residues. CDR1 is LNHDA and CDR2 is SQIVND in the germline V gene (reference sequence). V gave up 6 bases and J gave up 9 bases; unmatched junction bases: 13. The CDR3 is CASSGTGTGERRELFF. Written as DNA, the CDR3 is TGTGCCAGTAGCGGCACCGGGACAGGGGAAAGACGGGAGCTGTTTTTT.

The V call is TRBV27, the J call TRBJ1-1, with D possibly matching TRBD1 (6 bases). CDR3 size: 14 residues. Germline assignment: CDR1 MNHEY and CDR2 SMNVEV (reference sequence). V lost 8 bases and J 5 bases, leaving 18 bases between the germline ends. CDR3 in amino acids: CASAAVGGLTEAFF. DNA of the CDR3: TGTGCCAGCGCGGCGGTCGGGGGGCTTACTGAAGCTTTCTTT.

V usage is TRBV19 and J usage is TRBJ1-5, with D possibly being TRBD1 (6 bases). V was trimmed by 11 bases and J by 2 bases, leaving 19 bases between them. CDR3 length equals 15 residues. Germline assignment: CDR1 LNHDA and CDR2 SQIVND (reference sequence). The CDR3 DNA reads TGTGCCTCACACCCCACAGGGACGGGCAATCAGCCCCAGCATTTT. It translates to CASHPTGTGNQPQHF.